This entry is about one T cell receptor beta chain. There is no known antigen for this receptor. Base qualities are not recorded, but no much larger clone differs from it by a single base. The data were taken from a study of blood T cell repertoires in COVID-19 (dated by TCRdb to 2018 to 2020). Regarding the research as a whole: Samples from collaborators originated in the United States, Italy and Spain and spanned both the acute and convalescent phases of COVID-19. The material from the prospective study consisted of cDNA or gDNA derived from T cells, B-cell-depleted T cells, or PBMCs. Deeply sampled blood TCRbeta repertoires from subjects exposed to, actively infected with, or recovered from COVID-19 were included in the dataset. A freely available public database, intended as a resource for researchers studying the immune response to SARS-CoV-2, is where the repertoires were released. Samples were obtained from the ongoing ImmuneRACE study (first 160 participants) and from 1,200 or so subjects provided by 6 global collaborators. A de-identified subject ID, COVID-19 status, age in years and sex were almost always included in the sample metadata. Where HLA class I and class II types were available, the types were taken from metadata supplied by the sample provider, not from assay-based typing. Study-wide conclusions, independent of this receptor: Clinical and demographic metadata were provided uncurated, with the amount varying by source and participant.

TCRbeta CDR3 regions were amplified from genomic DNA using the immunoSEQ Assay, a bias-controlled multiplex PCR. As for how the authors treated the data: The number of nucleated cells in each sample was estimated from the amplification of reference gene primers within the assay. Sequence reads were collapsed and filtered to measure the absolute abundance of every unique TCRbeta CDR3 rearrangement. For each sample, productive Simpson clonality was calculated as the square root of Simpson's diversity index across productive rearrangements. What TCRdb holds here is the immuneACCESS table cut down to in-frame rearrangements. Part of the clones is not present; checked against another copy, under half of the missing clones reflect an unresolved V gene, and the others are unexplained. That table supplies the V and J calls and clone size; D and trimming were determined from the DNA. In all, the sample holds about 210,000 clones, and 65% to 90% of those were seen once. The ten largest clones take up approximately 2.3% of the sample.

Samples from volunteer blood donors who had recovered from COVID-19 were contributed by a second Seattle source. The collaborating institutions used their own protocols to collect whole blood in K2EDTA tubes. Collaborator samples were shipped for TCRbeta analysis as frozen whole blood, isolated PBMCs, or DNA extracted from either sample type. Sequences were obtained from peripheral blood. The TCR originated in a man aged 35 to 55 who had recovered from COVID-19.

The CDR3 sequence is CASSLDGVSVAFF. The nucleotides read TGTGCCAGCAGCTTAGACGGGGTGAGTGTGGCTTTCTTT. In this chain, TRBV11-3 is recombined with TRBJ1-1; no D gene is confidently identified. In the germline V gene, CDR1 corresponds to SGHNT and CDR2 to YENEEA. V drops 0 bases and J drops 11 bases, leaving 13 bases in between. The CDR3 starts with the cysteine, ends with the phenylalanine, and has 13 residues. Only CDR3 DNA is held: 39 bases, read in frame from base 1.